This entry lists 27 T cell receptor beta chains sequenced from one sample in a study of T cell repertoires in cytomegalovirus infection. Using its own MiXCR run on the reads, TCRdb lists one record per CDR3 protein. The sample shows roughly 140,000 distinct CDR3 sequences, 20% to 30% of them seen only once. Sequencing used PBMCs. These receptor sequences come from a human donor in good health (CMV status not recorded). Some clones in this sample may be carry-over from other donors' samples.

A few counts support this clonotype. The chain carries TRBV7-9 and TRBJ2-7; tentatively, D is TRBD1 (5 bases). Trimming stripped 1 base from V and 3 bases from J, with 19 bases between. CDR3 length equals 17 residues. Germline V gene data show CDR1 as SEHNR and CDR2 as FQNEAQ (reference sequence). The chain's CDR3 is CASSLGPQGQGSYEQYF. The CDR3 nucleotides are TGTGCCAGCAGCTTAGGCCCTCAAGGGCAGGGCAGCTACGAGCAGTACTTC.

The chain is built from TRBV28 and TRBJ2-2; 7 nucleotides align to TRBD1. CDR1 is MDHEN and CDR2 is SYDVKM in the germline V gene. The CDR3 spans 15 residues. V was pared by 6 bases and J by 1 base, with 5 bases of the junction left unmatched. The CDR3 here is CASRNRGLNTGELFF. In DNA form, the CDR3 reads TGTGCCAGCAGGAACAGGGGTCTGAACACCGGGGAGCTGTTTTTT.

This clonotype was recorded at least ten times. DNA of the CDR3: TGTGCCAGCAGTGAAGTCGGGGTTCCCGAGCAGTACTTC. Translating it yields CASSEVGVPEQYF. The chain is built from TRBV2 and TRBJ2-7; D perhaps matches TRBD2 (5 bases). CDR3 length: 13 amino acids. The germline gives CDR1 SNHLY, CDR2 FYNNEI. Trimming took 1 base from V and 6 from J, leaving 10 bases between them.

V usage is TRBV12-3 or TRBV12-4 and J usage is TRBJ1-2; no clear D. V shed 6 bases and J shed 8 bases, with 16 bases lying between them. The CDR3 has 13 amino acids. The CDR3 reads CASSPRQHRGYTF. The CDR3 DNA reads TGTGCCAGCAGCCCCCGGCAACACCGGGGCTACACCTTC.

On this clonotype: One base away lies a much larger clone, so this may be a sequencing read error. The chain couples TRBV7-2 to TRBJ2-3; 9 bases fit TRBD2. The CDR3 has 14 residues. Losses at the gene ends were 5 bases for V and 6 bases for J; bases not matched to a gene: 6. The germline V gene has CDR1 SGHTA and CDR2 FQGNSA. The CDR3 region is CASSLTSGWDTQYF. DNA for the CDR3: TGTGCCAGCAGCCTGACTAGCGGATGGGATACGCAGTATTTT. Filled out from reference TRBV7-2 and TRBJ2-3, the complete variable domain reads GAGVSQSPSNKVTEKGKDVELRCDPISGHTALYWYRQSLGQGLEFLIYFQGNSAPDKSGLPSDRFSAERTGGSVSTLTIQRTQQEDSAVYLCASSLTSGWDTQYFGPGTRLTVL.

The rearrangement uses TRBV28 and TRBJ2-3; D gene ambiguous. The CDR3 totals 15 residues. V lost 4 bases and J lost 1, with 12 bases in between. CDR1 MDHEN and CDR2 SYDVKM come from the germline V gene. The CDR3 here is CASSSRKGRTDTQYF. In DNA form, the CDR3 reads TGTGCCAGCAGTTCAAGGAAGGGCCGCACAGATACGCAGTATTTT.

This clonotype was seen more than once but under ten times. The V call is TRBV4-1, the J call TRBJ1-1; D remains unclear. Deletions cut 1 base from V and 7 bases from J, with 13 bases between. Germline CDR1 MGHRA, CDR2 YSYEKL. The CDR3 spans 14 residues. CDR3: CASSQASRNLEAFF. CDR3 nucleotide sequence: TGCGCCAGCAGCCAAGCGTCGCGCAATCTTGAAGCTTTCTTT.

In this sample, this clonotype turned up many times. This rearrangement joins TRBV7-2 to TRBJ1-2, with D possibly matching TRBD1 (6 bases). Trimming left V 5 bases short and J 2 bases short, with 9 bases between. The CDR3 extends over 13 amino acids. Germline values: CDR1 SGHTA, CDR2 FQGNSA. The DNA of the CDR3 is TGTGCCAGCAGCCGACAGGCCAACTATGGCTACACCTTC. Protein product: CASSRQANYGYTF.

This clonotype was seen once. The chain joins TRBV19 to TRBJ2-1, with D unresolved. Germline V gene data show CDR1 as LNHDA and CDR2 as SQIVND (reference sequence). Trimming shortened V by 4 bases and J by 7 bases, and 17 bases separated the two germline ends. This CDR3 is 15 amino acids long. Here the CDR3 DNA reads TGTGCCAGTAGTAGAGTCGGCAATAAAAGGAATGAGCAGTTCTTC. Amino acid sequence: CASSRVGNKRNEQFF.

This clonotype was seen repeatedly, ten times or more. V is TRBV7-8 and J is TRBJ2-3; no reliable D call. The germline V gene has CDR1 SGHVS and CDR2 FQNEAQ. Trimming stripped 2 bases from V and 2 bases from J, with 5 bases between. The CDR3 totals 13 residues. The CDR3 DNA reads as TGTGCCAGCAGCTTATCGGCCACAGATACGCAGTATTTT. Translated, it gives CASSLSATDTQYF. Combining the CDR3 with reference TRBV7-8 and TRBJ2-3 gives the whole variable domain GAGVSQSPRYKVAKRGQDVALRCDPISGHVSLFWYQQALGQGPEFLTYFQNEAQLDKSGLPSDRFFAERPEGSVSTLKIQRTQQEDSAVYLCASSLSATDTQYFGPGTRLTVL.

J is TRBJ1-1 and V is TRBV7-6; D possibly corresponds to TRBD1 (6 bases). The CDR3 sequence is 11 residues long. Trimming removed 7 bases from V and 10 bases from J, with 13 bases in between. Germline V CDR1 and CDR2: SGHVS, FNYEAQ. In nucleotides, the CDR3 is TGTGCCAGCAACCCAGGGGTGGGAGCTTTCTTT. As protein: CASNPGVGAFF.

This clonotype has more than one count but fewer than ten. The chain combines TRBV18 with TRBJ2-7; 10 nucleotides match TRBD1. The CDR3 length is 14 residues. The J segment lost 2 bases and the V segment lost 5 bases, leaving 3 bases of the junction unmatched. Germline V gene lookup returns CDR1 KGHSH and CDR2 LQKENI. CDR3 sequence: CASSAGTGAYEQYF. The CDR3 bases are TGTGCCAGCTCAGCCGGGACAGGGGCCTACGAGCAGTACTTC. The whole variable domain, filled in from reference TRBV18 and TRBJ2-7, reads NAGVMQNPRHLVRRRGQEARLRCSPMKGHSHVYWYRQLPEEGLKFMVYLQKENIIDESGMPKERFSAEFPKEGPSILRIQQVVRGDSAAYFCASSAGTGAYEQYFGPGTRLTVT.

V and J are TRBV20-1 and TRBJ2-5, with a tentative D call TRBD1 (6 bases). Germline loops: CDR1 DFQATT, CDR2 SNEGSKA (reference sequence). V was clipped by 3 bases and J by 5 bases, with 13 bases between them. The CDR3 contains 13 residues. The CDR3: CSASLTGSETQYF. Here the CDR3 DNA reads TGCAGTGCTAGCTTAACAGGGTCCGAGACCCAGTACTTC.

This clonotype was seen more than once but under ten times. The chain recombines TRBV12-3 or TRBV12-4 with TRBJ2-3; 11 bases fit TRBD2. There are 17 residues in the CDR3. With V trimmed by 6 bases and J by 5 bases, 13 bases remained unmatched. The CDR3 loop is CASSLNLLAGEGDTQYF. The CDR3 DNA follows: TGTGCCAGCAGCTTAAATCTACTAGCGGGGGAGGGAGATACGCAGTATTTT.

The chain is built from TRBV2 and TRBJ1-1; maybe TRBD1 (5 bases). V was shortened by 4 bases and J by 1 base, with 10 bases between the two germline ends. The CDR3 has 14 residues. Germline loops: CDR1 SNHLY, CDR2 FYNNEI. CDR3 residues: CASSGRGQNTEAFF. CDR3 sequence (DNA): TGTGCCAGCAGTGGAAGAGGACAGAACACTGAAGCTTTCTTT. The complete variable domain, with remaining parts taken from reference TRBV2 and TRBJ1-1, reads EPEVTQTPSHQVTQMGQEVILRCVPISNHLYFYWYRQILGQKVEFLVSFYNNEISEKSEIFDDQFSVERPDGSNFTLKIRSTKLEDSAMYFCASSGRGQNTEAFFGQGTRLTVV.

A few counts support this clonotype. CDR3 nucleotides: TGCAGTGCTAGAGTACTAGCGGGAGAGACCCAGTACTTC. Protein product: CSARVLAGETQYF. This chain joins TRBV20-1 and TRBJ2-5; 9 nucleotides agree with TRBD2. The V segment lost 1 base and the J segment 4 bases; nucleotides outside the gene matches: 1. The CDR3 runs 13 residues. Germline-derived CDR1 and CDR2 are DFQATT and SNEGSKA (reference sequence).

The chain recombines TRBV7-9 with TRBJ2-1; 7 positions agree with TRBD2. The trim removed 6 bases at V and 8 bases at J, leaving 7 bases unmatched. CDR3 length: 13 amino acids. Germline CDR1 reads SEHNR; CDR2 reads FQNEAQ (reference sequence). The CDR3 is CASRLTSWDEQFF. In nucleotides, the CDR3 is TGTGCCAGCAGGTTGACTAGCTGGGATGAGCAGTTCTTC.

This clonotype was found many times. V gene TRBV7-2 combines with J gene TRBJ2-3; TRBD2 aligns across 8 bases. CDR1 and CDR2 from the germline V gene are SGHTA and FQGNSA. This CDR3 contains 14 residues. With 1 base clipped from V and 8 bases from J, the junction kept 5 bases outside the gene matches. In DNA, the CDR3 is TGTGCCAGCAGCTTAGTACGGGAGGGCGGTACGCAGTATTTT. Protein sequence: CASSLVREGGTQYF.

Regarding this clonotype: One junction end disagrees with the germline gene, perhaps due to a read error. The chain employs TRBV7-2 and TRBJ2-3; 11 bases match TRBD2. This CDR3 comprises 15 residues. The germline gives CDR1 SGHTA, CDR2 FQGNSA. The DNA of the CDR3 is TGTGCCAGCAGTTTAGCGGGGGGGGGGGCAGATACGCAGTATTTT. Its translation: CASSLAGGGADTQYF.

This clonotype was detected many times. This chain links TRBV7-2 with TRBJ2-7, with no clear D. Germline V gene lookup returns CDR1 SGHTA and CDR2 FQGNSA. V lost 5 bases and J 7 bases, leaving 21 bases between the germline ends. This CDR3 is built from 15 residues. For the CDR3, the DNA is TGTGCCAGCAGCCTCGGCTCCGCCGGGTTGGGGGAGCAGTACTTC. It translates to CASSLGSAGLGEQYF.

J is TRBJ2-7 and V is TRBV18; 7 bases map to TRBD1. CDR1 KGHSH and CDR2 LQKENI come from the germline V gene. V shed 1 base and J 5 bases; nucleotides not matched to a gene: 5. CDR3 length equals 14 residues. This chain's CDR3 is CASSPRTGEHEQYF. Here the CDR3 DNA reads TGTGCCAGCTCACCACGCACAGGGGAGCACGAGCAGTACTTC. The whole variable domain, remainder taken from reference TRBV18 and TRBJ2-7, is NAGVMQNPRHLVRRRGQEARLRCSPMKGHSHVYWYRQLPEEGLKFMVYLQKENIIDESGMPKERFSAEFPKEGPSILRIQQVVRGDSAAYFCASSPRTGEHEQYFGPGTRLTVT.

The chain has TRBV6-1 and TRBJ1-2, with D uncertain. In germline, CDR1 is MNHNS, CDR2 SASEGT. Trimming pared 2 bases from V and 8 bases from J, leaving 24 bases between. The CDR3 runs 17 residues. The CDR3 nucleotides read TGTGCCAGCAGTGAACTCCCTGCCCCCGACGGTCGTCGAGGCTACACCTTC. This codes for CASSELPAPDGRRGYTF.

This clonotype showed up many times. This chain connects TRBV11-2 to TRBJ1-1, with D possibly matching TRBD1 (6 bases). The ends were cut back, 1 base at V and 5 bases at J, with 11 bases in the middle. The CDR3 runs to 14 residues. Per the germline V gene, CDR1 is SGHAT and CDR2 is FQNNGV. In nucleotides, the CDR3 is TGTGCCAGCAGCTTAGGGGGGGCTACAACTGAAGCTTTCTTT. Protein sequence: CASSLGGATTEAFF.

This clonotype was detected a few times. The rearrangement joins TRBV6-6 to TRBJ1-5, with unresolved D. Trimming left V 3 bases short and J 12 bases short, with 12 bases between. The CDR3 contains 12 residues. CDR1 and CDR2 (germline): MNHNY, SVGAGI (reference sequence). The CDR3 nucleotides are TGTGCCAGCAGTTATAAGGCAGGTCTCCAGCATTTT. Amino acids: CASSYKAGLQHF.

The DNA of the CDR3 is TGTGCCACCAGTGATTTGCCCTGGGGGACTAGCGGGAGCGACGTCTCCTACGAGCAGTACTTC. Protein product: CATSDLPWGTSGSDVSYEQYF. The chain recombines TRBV24-1 with TRBJ2-7; 14 positions match TRBD2. CDR3 length: 21 amino acids. V shed 0 bases and J 0 bases; nucleotides not matched to a gene: 12. Germline V gene lookup returns CDR1 KGHDR and CDR2 SFDVKD.

This chain links TRBV20-1 with TRBJ2-7, with a weak D call TRBD2 (5 bases). Germline V CDR1 and CDR2: DFQATT, SNEGSKA (reference sequence). The V end was cut by 6 bases, the J end by 3 bases, with 21 bases between. The CDR3 loop spans 15 amino acids. The CDR3 DNA reads as TGCAGTGCCAGAAAGGCGGGCAGGTCTAACTACGAGCAGTACTTC. Translated: CSARKAGRSNYEQYF.

As concerns this clonotype: A read error may be the cause here, since a much bigger clone is one base away. The chain couples TRBV12-5 to TRBJ2-1, with a possible D match to TRBD1 (5 bases). The CDR3 consists of 13 residues. Germline lookup yields CDR1 LGHNT and CDR2 FRNRAP. The CDR3, as DNA: TGTGCTAGTGGTTTGGGACAGATCAATGATCAGTTCTTC. It is translated as CASGLGQINDQFF.